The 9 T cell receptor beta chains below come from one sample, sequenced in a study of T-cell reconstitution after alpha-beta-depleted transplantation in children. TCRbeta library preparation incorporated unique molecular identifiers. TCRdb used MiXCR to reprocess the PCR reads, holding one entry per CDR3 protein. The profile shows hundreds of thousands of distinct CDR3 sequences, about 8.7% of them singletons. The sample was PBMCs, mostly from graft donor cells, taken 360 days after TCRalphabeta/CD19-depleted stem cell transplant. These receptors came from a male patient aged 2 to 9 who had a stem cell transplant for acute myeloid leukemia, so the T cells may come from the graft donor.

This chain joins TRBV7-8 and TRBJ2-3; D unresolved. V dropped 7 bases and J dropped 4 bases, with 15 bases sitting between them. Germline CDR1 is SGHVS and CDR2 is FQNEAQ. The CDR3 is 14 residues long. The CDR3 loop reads CASNLGHSADTQYF. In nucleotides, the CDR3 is TGTGCCAGCAACCTCGGTCATTCCGCAGATACGCAGTATTTT. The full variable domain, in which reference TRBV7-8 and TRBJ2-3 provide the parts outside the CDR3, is GAGVSQSPRYKVAKRGQDVALRCDPISGHVSLFWYQQALGQGPEFLTYFQNEAQLDKSGLPSDRFFAERPEGSVSTLKIQRTQQEDSAVYLCASNLGHSADTQYFGPGTRLTVL.

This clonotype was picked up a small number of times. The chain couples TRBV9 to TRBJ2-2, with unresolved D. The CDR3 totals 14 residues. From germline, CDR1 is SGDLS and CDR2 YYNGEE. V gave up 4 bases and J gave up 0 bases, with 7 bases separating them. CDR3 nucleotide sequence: TGTGCCAGCAGCCCCTTCACGAACACCGGGGAGCTGTTTTTT. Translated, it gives CASSPFTNTGELFF.

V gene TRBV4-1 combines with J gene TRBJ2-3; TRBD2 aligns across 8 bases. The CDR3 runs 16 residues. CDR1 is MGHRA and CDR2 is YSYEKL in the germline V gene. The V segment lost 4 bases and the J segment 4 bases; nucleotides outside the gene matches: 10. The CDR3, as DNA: TGCGCCAGCAGCCCCCCCCCGGGACTAGTGCCAGATACGCAGTATTTT. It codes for CASSPPPGLVPDTQYF.

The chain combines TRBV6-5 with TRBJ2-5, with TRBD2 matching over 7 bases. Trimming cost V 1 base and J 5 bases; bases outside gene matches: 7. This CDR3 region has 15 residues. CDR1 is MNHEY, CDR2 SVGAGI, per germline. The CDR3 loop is CASSYYDWGGETQYF. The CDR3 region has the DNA TGTGCCAGCAGTTACTACGACTGGGGGGGTGAGACCCAGTACTTC.

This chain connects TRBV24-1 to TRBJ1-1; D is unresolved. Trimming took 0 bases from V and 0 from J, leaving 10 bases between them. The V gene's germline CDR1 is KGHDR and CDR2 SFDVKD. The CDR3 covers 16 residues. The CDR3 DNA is TGTGCCACCAGTGATTTGAGTGTACAGTTGAACACTGAAGCTTTCTTT. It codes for CATSDLSVQLNTEAFF.

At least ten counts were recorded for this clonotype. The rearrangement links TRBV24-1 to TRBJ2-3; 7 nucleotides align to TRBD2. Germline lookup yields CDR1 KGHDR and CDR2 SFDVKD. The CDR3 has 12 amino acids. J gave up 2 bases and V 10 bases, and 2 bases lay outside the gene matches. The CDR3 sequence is CATSGNTDTQYF. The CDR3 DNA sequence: TGTGCCACAAGCGGGAACACAGATACGCAGTATTTT.

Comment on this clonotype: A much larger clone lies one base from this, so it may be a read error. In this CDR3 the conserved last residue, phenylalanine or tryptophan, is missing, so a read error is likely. This CDR3 is CSARDGQDSGNQPQHC. For the CDR3, the DNA is TGCAGTGCTAGAGATGGCCAGGATTCGGGCAATCAGCCCCAGCATTGT. The chain combines TRBV20-1 with TRBJ1-5; D not resolved. Deletions cut 0 bases from V and 2 bases from J, with 14 bases between. This CDR3 spans 16 amino acids. Germline loops: CDR1 DFQATT, CDR2 SNEGSKA (reference sequence).

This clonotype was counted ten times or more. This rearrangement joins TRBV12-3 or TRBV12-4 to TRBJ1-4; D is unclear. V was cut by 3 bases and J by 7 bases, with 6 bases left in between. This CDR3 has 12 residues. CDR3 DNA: TGTGCCAGCAGTTTCGCTACTGAAAAACTGTTTTTT. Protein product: CASSFATEKLFF.

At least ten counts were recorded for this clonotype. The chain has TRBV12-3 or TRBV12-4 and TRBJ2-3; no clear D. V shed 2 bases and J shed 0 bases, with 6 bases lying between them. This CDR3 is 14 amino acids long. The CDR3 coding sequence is TGTGCCAGCAGTTTAAGGGATAGCACAGATACGCAGTATTTT. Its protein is CASSLRDSTDTQYF.